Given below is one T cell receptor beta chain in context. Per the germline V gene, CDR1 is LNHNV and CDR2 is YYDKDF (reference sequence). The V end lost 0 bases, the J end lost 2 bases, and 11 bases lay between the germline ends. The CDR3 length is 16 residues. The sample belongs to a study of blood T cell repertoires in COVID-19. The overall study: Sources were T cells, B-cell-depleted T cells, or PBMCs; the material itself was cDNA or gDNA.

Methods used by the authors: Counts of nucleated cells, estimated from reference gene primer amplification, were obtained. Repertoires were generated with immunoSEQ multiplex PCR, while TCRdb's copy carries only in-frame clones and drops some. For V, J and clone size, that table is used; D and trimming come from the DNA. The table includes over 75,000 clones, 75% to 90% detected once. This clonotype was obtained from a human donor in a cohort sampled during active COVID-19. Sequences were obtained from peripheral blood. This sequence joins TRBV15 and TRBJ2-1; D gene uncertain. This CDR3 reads CATSREPLDTYNEQFF. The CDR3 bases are TGTGCCACCAGCAGAGAACCCCTTGACACCTACAATGAGCAGTTCTTC.